This T cell receptor beta chain was identified in a study of CD8 T cells in Susac syndrome. Overall study findings and caveats: As acknowledged by the study, its TCR sequencing and HLA analysis included a relatively small number of individuals.

A note on this clonotype: Its matching antigen is unknown.

CDR3 size: 14 residues. V lost 0 bases and J lost 5, with 11 bases in between. CDR1 is SGDLS and CDR2 is YYNGEE in the germline V gene. RNA in amounts of about 0.45 to 1 ug was reverse transcribed with random hexamers. MiXCR, applied by TCRdb to the immunoSEQ multiplex PCR reads, yields one record per CDR3 protein. The sample contains about 80,000 distinct CDR3 sequences, approximately 94% of which appear only once. Sample: CD8+ T cells from PBMCs. The receptor was isolated from a human donor in good health. The V and J genes are TRBV9 and TRBJ2-5; D may be TRBD2 (5 bases). CDR3 coding DNA: TGTGCCAGCAGCGTAGTTGAGGGCATGGAGACCCAGTACTTC. Encoded protein: CASSVVEGMETQYF.